The clone carrying this T cell receptor (beta chain) was seen repeatedly, ten times or more. The investigators amplified TCR beta CDR3 regions from RNA transcripts. An initial round of RT-PCR targeting the TCR CDR3 relied on the HTBI primer set. In TCRdb, the multiplex PCR reads were re-called with MiXCR into one record per CDR3 protein. The sample consists of 45,000 to 50,000 distinct CDR3 sequences, more than 40% of them appearing once. V dropped 2 bases and J dropped 4; count of bases not matched to a gene: 10. The CDR3 sequence is 16 residues long. CDR1 DFQATT and CDR2 SNEGSKA come from the germline V gene (reference sequence). This entry belongs to a study of T cells in Graves' hyperthyroidism and ophthalmopathy.

Specimen: peripheral blood or thyroid tissue (not recorded which). This chain uses TRBV20-1 with TRBJ2-3; TRBD2 agrees at 9 bases. The clonotype originates from a woman aged 45-59 years with Graves' hyperthyroidism. The CDR3 is CSARPGAREGPDTQYF. The CDR3, as DNA: TGCAGTGCTAGACCCGGGGCGCGGGAGGGCCCAGATACGCAGTATTTT.